Listed below are T cell receptor beta chains from one sample, sequenced in a study of T cell responses to AZD1222 COVID-19 vaccine. Repertoires were generated with immunoSEQ multiplex PCR, while TCRdb's copy carries only in-frame clones and drops some. The table records some 130,000 clones, roughly 90% of them present only once. Sequenced here: peripheral blood, sampled on day 0 of AZD1222 vaccination. These receptors were collected from an adult in good health. Both conserved end residues are part of each CDR3.

j_call | v_call | cdr3_aa
TRBJ1-2 | TRBV7-2 | CASSLGKPRYGYTF
TRBJ1-2 | TRBV15 | CATSRDNGQLYGYTF
TRBJ1-2 | TRBV5-5 | CASSPLQGEVNYGYTF
TRBJ1-4 | TRBV6-6 | CASSYRGNGEKLFF
TRBJ2-3 | TRBV6-5 | CASRVAQITDTQYF
TRBJ1-2 | TRBV6-5 | CASSYDLGGFNYGYTF
TRBJ2-2 | TRBV2 | CADRRRDAPGELFF
TRBJ1-3 | TRBV23-1 | CASSQPQHGTLSGNTIYF
TRBJ2-5 | TRBV18 | CASSPPGTGVGGSVGETQYF
TRBJ1-1 | TRBV18 | CASSPQSGNPGGTEAFF
TRBJ1-2 | TRBV7-3 | CASSPLPPQDNYGYTF
TRBJ2-4 | TRBV13 | CASSEGQGRNIQYF
TRBJ2-2 | TRBV4-1 | CASSQETLAGGPNGELFF
TRBJ1-1 | TRBV5-4 | CASSFLAGDTEAFF
TRBJ2-1 | TRBV13 | CASSLFGEQFF
TRBJ1-1 | TRBV20-1 | CSASWGLSTEAFF
TRBJ2-3 | TRBV12-3/TRBV12-4 | CASRRQGSDTQYF
TRBJ1-2 | TRBV30 | CAWSVGSAGDGYTF
TRBJ2-1 | TRBV5-8 | CASSPPSGGYNEQFF
TRBJ2-1 | TRBV5-1 | CASSLATSGYNEQFF
TRBJ2-1 | TRBV19 | CASRGEYNEQFF
TRBJ2-7 | TRBV5-4 | CASTSTGDLYEQYF
TRBJ1-3 | TRBV18 | CASSPISGNTIYF
TRBJ1-6 | TRBV6-5 | CASSPPKGRNSPLHF
TRBJ1-2 | TRBV4-1 | CASSAGRREGYTF
TRBJ2-1 | TRBV9 | CASSVVAGGVQVYNEQFF
TRBJ2-2 | TRBV2 | CASSVQDRANTGELFF
TRBJ1-6 | TRBV2 | CASSAGETANSPLHF
TRBJ1-3 | TRBV29-1 | CSVCPSSGNTIYF
TRBJ1-2 | TRBV18 | CASSLTGGGGYTF
TRBJ1-5 | TRBV10-1 | CASSDNTVYQPQHF
TRBJ1-2 | TRBV2 | CASSERGGYGYTF
TRBJ1-1 | TRBV18 | CASSRVGGSRANTEAFF
TRBJ2-2 | TRBV19 | CASKNRGDTGELFF
TRBJ2-5 | TRBV11-2 | CASSFSGLAGEETQYF
TRBJ2-2 | TRBV10-3 | CAISLAGHTGELFF
TRBJ2-2 | TRBV7-8 | CASSSVGREVSTGELFF
TRBJ2-3 | TRBV7-9 | CASSPLVNSADTQYF
TRBJ1-2 | TRBV27 | CASRAWTGGFYGYTF
TRBJ2-3 | TRBV24-1 | CATSDGGHIASTDTQYF
TRBJ2-5 | TRBV7-2 | CASSSPQSQETQYF
TRBJ2-7 | TRBV5-4 | CASSLSGGSYEQYF
TRBJ2-5 | TRBV7-2 | CASSQGLAGAQETQYF
TRBJ2-1 | TRBV27 | CASSLGRLRSYNEQFF